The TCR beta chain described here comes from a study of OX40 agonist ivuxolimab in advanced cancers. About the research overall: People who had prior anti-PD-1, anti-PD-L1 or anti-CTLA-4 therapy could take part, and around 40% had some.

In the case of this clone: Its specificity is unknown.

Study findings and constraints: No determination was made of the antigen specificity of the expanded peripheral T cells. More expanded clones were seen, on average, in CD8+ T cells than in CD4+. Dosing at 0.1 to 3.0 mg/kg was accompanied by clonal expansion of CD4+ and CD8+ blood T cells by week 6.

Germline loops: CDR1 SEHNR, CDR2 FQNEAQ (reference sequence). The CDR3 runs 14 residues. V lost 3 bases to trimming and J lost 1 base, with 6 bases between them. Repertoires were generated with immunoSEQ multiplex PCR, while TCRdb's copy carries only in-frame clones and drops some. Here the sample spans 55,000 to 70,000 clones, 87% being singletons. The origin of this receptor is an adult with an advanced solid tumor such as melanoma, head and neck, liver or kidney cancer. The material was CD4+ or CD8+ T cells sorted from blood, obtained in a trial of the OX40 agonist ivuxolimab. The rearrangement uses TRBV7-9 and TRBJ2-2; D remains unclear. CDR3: CASSFNRNTGELFF. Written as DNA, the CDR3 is TGTGCCAGCAGCTTTAACAGGAACACCGGGGAGCTGTTTTTT.